The rows below give T cell receptor beta chains drawn from one sample of a study of Ad26.COV2.S vaccination and SARS-CoV-2 variants. Libraries were prepared by immunoSEQ multiplex PCR; TCRdb keeps only in-frame clonotypes and omits some of them. Counted here are approximately 350,000 clones, approximately 83% occurring once; the ten biggest clones make up 7% to 9.5%. The sample here was peripheral blood, taken in a trial of Ad26.COV2.S vaccine versus placebo. Source of these receptors: a person between 18 and 65 years old who received the Ad26.COV2.S COVID-19 vaccine or a placebo. Both conserved end residues are part of each CDR3. The order of the fields is J gene, V gene, D gene, clone size, CDR3 protein, CDR3 DNA. The D gene is left open where the match is weak. Expanded clones are given a class, and other clones once, few, many or no size at all.

TRBJ1-1 TRBV28 . few CASSLAEQTAFF TGTGCCAGCAGTTTAGCGGAACAGACAGCTTTCTTT
TRBJ2-3 TRBV6-1 . . CASSTPTDTQYF TGTGCCAGCAGTACCCCCACAGATACGCAGTATTTT
TRBJ2-3 TRBV27 TRBD2 . CASSAAGGRYTDTQYF TGTGCCAGCAGTGCGGCGGGAGGGCGGTACACAGATACGCAGTATTTT
TRBJ1-4 TRBV9 . . CASSPSGRRGSPRSATNEKLFF TGTGCCAGCAGCCCGTCAGGTAGGAGGGGAAGTCCGCGATCCGCAACTAATGAAAAACTGTTTTTT
TRBJ2-3 TRBV19 . . CASRMAGSSTDTQYF TGTGCCAGTAGAATGGCGGGGTCGAGCACAGATACGCAGTATTTT
TRBJ2-5 TRBV10-1 . . CASSESAGQETQYF TGCGCCAGCAGTGAGTCGGCAGGACAAGAGACCCAGTACTTC
TRBJ2-5 TRBV7-8 . . CASSRTETQYF TGTGCCAGCAGCCGCACAGAGACCCAGTACTTC
TRBJ2-3 TRBV6-5 TRBD1 once CASSYQQGSTDTQYF TGTGCCAGCAGTTACCAACAGGGGTCAACAGATACGCAGTATTTT
TRBJ2-3 TRBV7-2 TRBD1 . CASSLGQGLSTDTQYF TGTGCCAGCAGCCTCGGACAGGGCCTTTCCACAGATACGCAGTATTTT
TRBJ2-3 TRBV7-9 . . CASSLASTDTQYF TGTGCCAGCAGCTTAGCCAGCACAGATACGCAGTATTTT
TRBJ2-3 TRBV18 . . CASSPPLADPSDTQYF TGTGCCAGCTCACCCCCCCTTGCAGACCCATCGGATACGCAGTATTTT
TRBJ1-4 TRBV7-9 . once CASSNTQGLGLFF TGTGCCAGCAGCAATACCCAGGGGCTTGGACTGTTTTTT
TRBJ1-1 TRBV6-5 . . CASSRGEGGQPAFF TGTGCCAGCAGTAGAGGCGAGGGTGGACAGCCAGCTTTCTTT
TRBJ2-1 TRBV14 TRBD2 . CASSQGPSGGNEQFF TGTGCCAGCAGCCAAGGGCCTAGCGGGGGAAATGAGCAGTTCTTC
TRBJ2-1 TRBV3-1/TRBV3-2 TRBD2 . CASSQDGRAISIGEQFF TGTGCCAGCAGCCAAGACGGGAGGGCCATTTCCATCGGTGAGCAGTTCTTC
TRBJ2-7 TRBV11-3 TRBD2 few CASSLELASGSYEQYF TGTGCCAGCAGCTTAGAGTTGGCTAGCGGGAGCTACGAGCAGTACTTC
TRBJ1-5 TRBV7-9 . once CASSFSSQPQHF TGTGCCAGCAGCTTTTCTAGTCAGCCCCAGCATTTT
TRBJ1-5 TRBV6-2/TRBV6-3 . few CASSPRNQPQHF TGTGCCAGCAGCCCCCGCAATCAGCCCCAGCATTTT
TRBJ1-1 TRBV3-1/TRBV3-2 . . CASSEAGITEAFF TGTGCCAGCAGCGAAGCAGGGATTACTGAAGCTTTCTTT
TRBJ2-1 TRBV28 . . CASSTIYEQFF TGTGCCAGCAGTACCATCTATGAGCAGTTCTTC
TRBJ1-2 TRBV6-6 . many CASSYRPGSTNYGYTF TGTGCCAGCAGTTACAGGCCAGGATCGACTAACTATGGCTACACCTTC